These 16 T cell receptor beta chains share one sample of origin, sequenced in a study of CD8 T cells in ankylosing spondylitis. A single record per CDR3 protein comes from TCRdb applying MiXCR to the 5' RACE reads. Of about 340,000 distinct CDR3 sequences listed, 20% to 25% were seen once; the top ten hold about 12%. Sequenced: blood, either unsorted or a sorted T cell fraction (not recorded which). Every receptor here comes from a male donor with ankylosing spondylitis or in good health (not recorded which).

This clonotype was counted a few times. The chain recombines TRBV21-1 with TRBJ1-5. TRBV21-1 is designated a pseudogene. The CDR3 is 16 amino acids. CDR3 loop: CASSTEPLGGVQPQHF. CDR3 DNA: TGTGCCAGCAGTACTGAGCCTTTGGGAGGGGTACAGCCCCAGCATTTT.

The J gene is TRBJ1-1, the V gene TRBV27; no clear D. The CDR3 sequence is 13 residues long. V lost 0 bases and J lost 6, with 8 bases in between. The germline CDR1 and CDR2 sequences are MNHEY and SMNVEV (reference sequence). This chain's CDR3 is CASSLSSGAEAFF. In DNA form, the CDR3 reads TGTGCCAGCAGTTTATCGAGTGGAGCTGAAGCTTTCTTT.

The CDR3: CASGLSTEAFF. CDR3 DNA: TGTGCCAGCGGGTTGAGCACTGAAGCTTTCTTT. The chain has TRBV19 and TRBJ1-1, with unresolved D. Germline CDR1 reads LNHDA; CDR2 reads SQIVND (reference sequence). This CDR3 comprises 11 residues. V gave up 9 bases and J gave up 4 bases, with 9 bases separating them.

This sequence joins TRBV4-2 and TRBJ2-1, with 10 bases aligning to TRBD2. This CDR3 has 17 residues. Germline assignment: CDR1 LGHNA and CDR2 YNFKEQ. V lost 1 base and J lost 4; bases outside the gene matches: 7. CDR3 sequence (DNA): TGTGCCAGCAGCCAAGTCGCTAGCGGGGGTTCTTACAATGAGCAGTTCTTC. This translates into CASSQVASGGSYNEQFF.

There are a few counts of this clonotype. This chain connects TRBV27 to TRBJ2-7, with 10 bases that match TRBD2. The CDR3 sequence is 14 residues long. Per germline, CDR1 MNHEY and CDR2 SMNVEV (reference sequence). The V segment lost 5 bases and the J segment 2 bases; nucleotides outside the gene matches: 3. This CDR3 reads CASSLLAGAYEQYF. DNA of the CDR3: TGTGCCAGCAGTCTTCTAGCGGGGGCCTACGAGCAGTACTTC.

This sequence joins TRBV6-2 or TRBV6-3 and TRBJ1-1, with D uncertain. Germline-derived CDR1 and CDR2 are MNHEY and SVGEGT. The ends were cut back, 0 bases at V and 8 bases at J, with 7 bases in the middle. This CDR3 region has 12 residues. This CDR3 reads CASSYSGREAFF. In DNA, the CDR3 is TGTGCCAGCAGTTACTCTGGACGAGAAGCTTTCTTT.

A few counts support this clonotype. DNA of the CDR3: TGTGCCACCAGGGATGGCTCCTACAATGAGCAGTTCTTC. Translating it yields CATRDGSYNEQFF. The chain joins TRBV24-1 to TRBJ2-1; D uncertain. CDR3 length: 13 amino acids. The V and J ends lost 7 bases and 0 bases respectively, with 6 bases between them. Germline CDR1 and CDR2: KGHDR and SFDVKD.

This clonotype was observed a few times. This chain joins TRBV12-3 or TRBV12-4 and TRBJ2-1; D may correspond to TRBD1 or TRBD2 (5 bases each). V lost 6 bases to trimming and J lost 9 bases, with 18 bases between them. The CDR3 totals 14 residues. In DNA form, the CDR3 reads TGTGCCAGCAGCCCCGGGACGACCTTCGGTGAGCAGTTCTTC. This translates into CASSPGTTFGEQFF.

V gene TRBV15 combines with J gene TRBJ2-3; either TRBD1 or TRBD2 may fit D (7 bases each). Trimming stripped 8 bases from V and 4 bases from J, with 19 bases between. There are 15 residues in the CDR3. The germline gives CDR1 LNHNV, CDR2 YYDKDF (reference sequence). The CDR3 loop reads CATGGQGGAADTQYF. The CDR3 DNA is TGTGCCACCGGGGGCCAGGGGGGGGCCGCAGATACGCAGTATTTT.

The chain recombines TRBV5-7 with TRBJ2-7; TRBD2 matches 8 bases. TRBV5-7 is treated as an ORF (open reading frame) with a function not yet certain. The CDR3 has 16 residues. The trim removed 5 bases at V and 2 bases at J, leaving 12 bases unmatched. The DNA for the CDR3 is TGTGCCAGCAGACACCGGGGGGGCGGCAGTACCTACGAGCAGTACTTC. Protein: CASRHRGGGSTYEQYF.

The chain uses TRBV15 and TRBJ2-5; 8 bases match TRBD2. There are 17 residues in the CDR3. The trim removed 0 bases at V and 9 bases at J, leaving 15 bases unmatched. Germline loops: CDR1 LNHNV, CDR2 YYDKDF (reference sequence). The CDR3 DNA sequence: TGTGCCACCAGCAGAGATGCCCAGCGGGGGAGCCAGGGGCCCCAGTACTTC. Amino acid sequence: CATSRDAQRGSQGPQYF.

This chain connects TRBV27 to TRBJ2-2, with D possibly TRBD2 on 5 matching bases. The length of the CDR3 is 16 residues. V was cut by 2 bases and J by 0 bases, with 10 bases left in between. Germline V gene data show CDR1 as MNHEY and CDR2 as SMNVEV (reference sequence). The CDR3: CASSLQASTNTGELFF. The CDR3 DNA sequence: TGTGCCAGCAGTTTACAGGCTAGCACGAACACCGGGGAGCTGTTTTTT.

This clonotype has just a few counts. This rearrangement joins TRBV15 to TRBJ2-3; D uncertain. The CDR3 totals 12 residues. Trimming took 3 bases from V and 7 from J, leaving 8 bases between them. Germline values: CDR1 LNHNV, CDR2 YYDKDF (reference sequence). CDR3 protein: CATSRDWNTQYF. The CDR3 DNA reads TGTGCCACCAGCAGGGATTGGAATACGCAGTATTTT.

The rearrangement links TRBV20-1 to TRBJ2-7; D gene uncertain. V dropped 1 base and J dropped 3 bases, with 10 bases sitting between them. This CDR3 comprises 13 residues. Germline lookup yields CDR1 DFQATT and CDR2 SNEGSKA (reference sequence). CDR3 in amino acids: CSARALTDYEQYF. CDR3 sequence (DNA): TGCAGTGCTAGAGCTCTGACGGACTACGAGCAGTACTTC.

This sequence joins TRBV9 and TRBJ2-2, with 13 bases that match TRBD2. The CDR3 contains 16 residues. J was trimmed by 7 bases and V by 4 bases; bases with no gene match: 7. Germline CDR1 is SGDLS and CDR2 is YYNGEE. CDR3 region: CASSTGTSGAGGELFF. CDR3 nucleotides: TGTGCCAGCAGCACGGGGACTAGCGGGGCCGGCGGGGAGCTGTTTTTT.

This sequence joins TRBV27 and TRBJ2-2; D possibly uses TRBD1 or TRBD2 (5 bases each). The germline gives CDR1 MNHEY, CDR2 SMNVEV (reference sequence). The CDR3 runs 16 residues. The V and J ends lost 0 bases and 1 base respectively, with 9 bases between them. The CDR3 region is CASSLSGVGNTGELFF. Here the CDR3 DNA reads TGTGCCAGCAGTTTATCGGGGGTAGGGAACACCGGGGAGCTGTTTTTT.